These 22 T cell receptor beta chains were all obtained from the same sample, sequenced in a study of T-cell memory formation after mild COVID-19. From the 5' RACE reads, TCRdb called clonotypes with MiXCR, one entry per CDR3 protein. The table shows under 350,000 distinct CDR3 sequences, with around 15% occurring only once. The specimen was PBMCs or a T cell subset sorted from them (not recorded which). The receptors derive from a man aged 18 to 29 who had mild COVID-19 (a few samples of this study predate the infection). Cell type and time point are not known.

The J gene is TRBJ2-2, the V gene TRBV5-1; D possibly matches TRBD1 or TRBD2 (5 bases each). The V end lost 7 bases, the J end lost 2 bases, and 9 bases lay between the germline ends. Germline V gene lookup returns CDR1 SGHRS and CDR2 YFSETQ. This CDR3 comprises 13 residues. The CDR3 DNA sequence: TGCGCCAGCGGGGGAGATAACACCGGGGAGCTGTTTTTT. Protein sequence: CASGGDNTGELFF.

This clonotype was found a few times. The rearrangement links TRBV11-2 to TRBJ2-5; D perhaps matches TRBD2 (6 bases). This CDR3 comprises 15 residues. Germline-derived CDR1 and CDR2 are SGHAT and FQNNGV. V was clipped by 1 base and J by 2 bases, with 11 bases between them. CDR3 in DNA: TGTGCCAGCAGCTTAGCCCCTGGGGGGCAAGAGACCCAGTACTTC. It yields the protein CASSLAPGGQETQYF.

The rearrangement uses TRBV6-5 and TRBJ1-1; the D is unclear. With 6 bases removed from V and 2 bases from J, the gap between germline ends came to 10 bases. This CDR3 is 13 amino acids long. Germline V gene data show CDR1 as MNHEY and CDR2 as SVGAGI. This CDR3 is CASSTRSNTEAFF. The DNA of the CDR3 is TGTGCCAGCAGCACCAGAAGTAACACTGAAGCTTTCTTT.

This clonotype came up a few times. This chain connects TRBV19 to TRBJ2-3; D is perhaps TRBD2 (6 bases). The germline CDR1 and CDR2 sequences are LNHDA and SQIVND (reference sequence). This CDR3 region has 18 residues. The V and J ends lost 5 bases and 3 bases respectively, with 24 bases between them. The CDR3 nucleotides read TGTGCCAGTAGTCCCTCGCCGGGACTCCGATTGGAAACAGATACGCAGTATTTT. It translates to CASSPSPGLRLETDTQYF.

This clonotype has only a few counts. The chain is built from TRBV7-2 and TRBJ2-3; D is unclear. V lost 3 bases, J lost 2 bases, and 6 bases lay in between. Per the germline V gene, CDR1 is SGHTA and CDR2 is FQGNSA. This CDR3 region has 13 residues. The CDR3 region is CASSFQATDTQYF. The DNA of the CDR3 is TGTGCCAGCAGCTTCCAGGCCACAGATACGCAGTATTTT. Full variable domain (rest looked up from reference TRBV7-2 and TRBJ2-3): GAGVSQSPSNKVTEKGKDVELRCDPISGHTALYWYRQSLGQGLEFLIYFQGNSAPDKSGLPSDRFSAERTGGSVSTLTIQRTQQEDSAVYLCASSFQATDTQYFGPGTRLTVL.

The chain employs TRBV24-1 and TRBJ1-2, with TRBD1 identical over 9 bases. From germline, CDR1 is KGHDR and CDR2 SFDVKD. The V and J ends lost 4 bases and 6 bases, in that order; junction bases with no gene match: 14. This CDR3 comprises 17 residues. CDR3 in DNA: TGTGCCACCAGTGACCCTGGCCGGGACAGGGAGAACGATGGCTACACCTTC. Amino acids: CATSDPGRDRENDGYTF.

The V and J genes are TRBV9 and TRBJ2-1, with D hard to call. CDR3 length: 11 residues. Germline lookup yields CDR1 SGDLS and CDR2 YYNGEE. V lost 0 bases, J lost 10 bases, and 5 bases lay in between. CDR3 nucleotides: TGTGCCAGCAGCGTAGAGGGAGAGCAGTTCTTC. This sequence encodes CASSVEGEQFF.

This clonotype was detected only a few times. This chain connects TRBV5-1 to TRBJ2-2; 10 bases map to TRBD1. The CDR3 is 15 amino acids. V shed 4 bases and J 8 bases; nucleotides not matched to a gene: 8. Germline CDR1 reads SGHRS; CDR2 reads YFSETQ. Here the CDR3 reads CASSDRGLRNGELFF. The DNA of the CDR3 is TGCGCCAGCAGCGACAGGGGGCTTCGAAATGGGGAGCTGTTTTTT.

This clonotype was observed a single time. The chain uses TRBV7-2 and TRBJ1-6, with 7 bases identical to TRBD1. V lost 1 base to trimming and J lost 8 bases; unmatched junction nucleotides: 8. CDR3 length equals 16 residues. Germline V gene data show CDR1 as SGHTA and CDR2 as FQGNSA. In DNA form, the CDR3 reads TGTGCCAGCAGCTTAGGCAGGGGGAGGCTTTATTCACCCCTCCACTTT. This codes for CASSLGRGRLYSPLHF. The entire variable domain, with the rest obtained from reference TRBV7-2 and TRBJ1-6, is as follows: GAGVSQSPSNKVTEKGKDVELRCDPISGHTALYWYRQSLGQGLEFLIYFQGNSAPDKSGLPSDRFSAERTGGSVSTLTIQRTQQEDSAVYLCASSLGRGRLYSPLHFGNGTRLTVT.

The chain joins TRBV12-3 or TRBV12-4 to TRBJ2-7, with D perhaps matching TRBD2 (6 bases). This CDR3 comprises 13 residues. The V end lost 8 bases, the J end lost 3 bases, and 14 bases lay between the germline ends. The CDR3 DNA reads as TGTGCCAGCCGTCAGGACTACATCTACGAGCAGTACTTC. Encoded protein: CASRQDYIYEQYF.

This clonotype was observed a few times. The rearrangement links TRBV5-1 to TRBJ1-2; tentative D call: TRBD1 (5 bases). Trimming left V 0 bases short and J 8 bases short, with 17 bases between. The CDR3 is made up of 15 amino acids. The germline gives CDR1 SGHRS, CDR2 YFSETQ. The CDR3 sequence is CASSLAIGTDIGYTF. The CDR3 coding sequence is TGCGCCAGCAGCTTGGCCATCGGGACCGATATCGGCTACACCTTC.

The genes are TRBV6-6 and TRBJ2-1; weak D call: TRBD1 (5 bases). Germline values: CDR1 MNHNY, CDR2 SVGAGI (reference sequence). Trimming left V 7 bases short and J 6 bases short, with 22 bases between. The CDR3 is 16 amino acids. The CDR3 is CASMINRPSPGNEQFF. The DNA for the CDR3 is TGTGCCAGCATGATAAACAGGCCCAGCCCGGGCAATGAGCAGTTCTTC.

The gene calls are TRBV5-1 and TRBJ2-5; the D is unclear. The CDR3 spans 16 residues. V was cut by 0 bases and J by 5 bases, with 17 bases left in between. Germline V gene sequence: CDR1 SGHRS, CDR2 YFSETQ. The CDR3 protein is CASSLATGIAWETQYF. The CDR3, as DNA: TGCGCCAGCAGCTTGGCCACTGGCATAGCCTGGGAGACCCAGTACTTC.

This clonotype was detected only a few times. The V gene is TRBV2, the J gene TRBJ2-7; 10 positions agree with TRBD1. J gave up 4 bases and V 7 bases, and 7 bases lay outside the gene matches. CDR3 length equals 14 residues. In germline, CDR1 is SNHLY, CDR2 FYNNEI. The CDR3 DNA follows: TGTGCCAGCACTACGGACAGGGGGAGGTACGAGCAGTACTTC. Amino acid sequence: CASTTDRGRYEQYF. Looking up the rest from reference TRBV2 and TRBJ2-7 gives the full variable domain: EPEVTQTPSHQVTQMGQEVILRCVPISNHLYFYWYRQILGQKVEFLVSFYNNEISEKSEIFDDQFSVERPDGSNFTLKIRSTKLEDSAMYFCASTTDRGRYEQYFGPGTRLTVT.

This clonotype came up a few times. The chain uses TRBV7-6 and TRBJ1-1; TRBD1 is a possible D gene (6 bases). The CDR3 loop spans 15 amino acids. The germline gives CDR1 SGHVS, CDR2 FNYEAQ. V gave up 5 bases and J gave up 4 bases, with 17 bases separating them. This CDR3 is CASSPSGAPGTEAFF. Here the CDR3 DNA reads TGTGCCAGCAGCCCGTCAGGGGCCCCGGGCACTGAAGCTTTCTTT.

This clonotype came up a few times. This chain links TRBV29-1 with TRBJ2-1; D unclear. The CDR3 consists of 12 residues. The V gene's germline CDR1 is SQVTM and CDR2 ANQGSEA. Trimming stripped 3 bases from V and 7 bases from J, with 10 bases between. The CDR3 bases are TGCAGCGTTGACGACGGAATGAATGAGCAGTTCTTC. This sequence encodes CSVDDGMNEQFF.

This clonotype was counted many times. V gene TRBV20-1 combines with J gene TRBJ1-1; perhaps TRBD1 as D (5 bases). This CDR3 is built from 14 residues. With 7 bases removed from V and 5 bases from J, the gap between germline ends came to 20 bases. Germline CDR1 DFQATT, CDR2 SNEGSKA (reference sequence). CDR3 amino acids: CSGRDGGQWTEAFF. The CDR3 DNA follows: TGCAGTGGCAGGGACGGCGGCCAATGGACTGAAGCTTTCTTT.

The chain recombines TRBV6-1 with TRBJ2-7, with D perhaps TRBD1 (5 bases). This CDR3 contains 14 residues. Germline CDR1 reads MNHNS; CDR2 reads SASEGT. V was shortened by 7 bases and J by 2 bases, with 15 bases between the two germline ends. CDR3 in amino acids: CASTIGAVPYEQYF. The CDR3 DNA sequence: TGTGCCAGCACCATAGGGGCAGTACCCTACGAGCAGTACTTC.

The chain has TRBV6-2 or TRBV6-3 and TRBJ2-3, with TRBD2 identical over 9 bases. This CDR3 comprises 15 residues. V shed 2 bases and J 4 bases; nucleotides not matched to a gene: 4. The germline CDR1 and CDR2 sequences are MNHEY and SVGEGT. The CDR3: CASSYNAGGPDTQYF. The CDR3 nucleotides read TGTGCCAGCAGTTACAATGCGGGGGGGCCAGATACGCAGTATTTT.

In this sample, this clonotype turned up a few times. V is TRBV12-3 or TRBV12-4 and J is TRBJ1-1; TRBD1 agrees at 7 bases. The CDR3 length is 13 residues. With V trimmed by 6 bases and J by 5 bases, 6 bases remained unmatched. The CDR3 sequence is CASRVAGGTEAFF. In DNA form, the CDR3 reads TGTGCCAGCAGGGTTGCAGGGGGAACTGAAGCTTTCTTT.

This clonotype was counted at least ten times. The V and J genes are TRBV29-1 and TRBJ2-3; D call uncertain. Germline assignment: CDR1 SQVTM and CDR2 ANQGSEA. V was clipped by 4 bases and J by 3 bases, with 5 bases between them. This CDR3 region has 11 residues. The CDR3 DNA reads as TGCAGCGTTGGAAAAACAGATACGCAGTATTTT. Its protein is CSVGKTDTQYF.

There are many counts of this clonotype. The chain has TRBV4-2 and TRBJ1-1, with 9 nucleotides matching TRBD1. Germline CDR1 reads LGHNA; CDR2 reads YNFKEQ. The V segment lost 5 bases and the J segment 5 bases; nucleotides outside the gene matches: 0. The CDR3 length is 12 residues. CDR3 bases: TGTGCCAGCAGCGGACAGGGGACTGAAGCTTTCTTT. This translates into CASSGQGTEAFF.